This T cell receptor (beta chain) was retrieved from a study of post-analysis software for immune sequencing data. Study observations and caveats: About five TRBV segments appeared more often in patients than in controls, and TRBV5-6, TRBV5-1 and TRBV20-1 were among these. Those samples that were prepared in the same batch co-clustered strongly by F measure.

CDR3 size: 15 residues. CDR1 SGHDN and CDR2 FVKESK come from the germline V gene. V lost 5 bases and J lost 5; bases outside the gene matches: 9. Included in the TCR beta cDNA libraries were unique molecular identifiers. Starting from around 0.96 to 9.9 million T cells, the study yielded 460,000 or so cDNA molecules. One entry per CDR3 protein results from TCRdb running MiXCR on the PCR reads. The sample includes some 700,000 distinct CDR3 sequences, 55% to 60% of them seen just once. Turning to this clonotype: What it binds is not known.

The receptor was isolated from a girl between 2 and 10 years old with multiple sclerosis. This sequence joins TRBV14 and TRBJ1-5, with 7 bases fitting TRBD1. The specimen was blood. CDR3 loop: CASSWSDREDQPQHF. DNA for the CDR3: TGTGCCAGCAGCTGGAGTGACAGGGAAGATCAGCCCCAGCATTTT.